Given below is one T cell receptor (beta chain) in context. Its antigen is undetermined. This CDR3 is built from 15 residues. Germline CDR1 reads SGHRS; CDR2 reads YFSETQ. V lost 4 bases and J 1 base, leaving 14 bases between the germline ends. This record belongs to a study of vaccination and CD4 T cells after COVID-19. As for the study in general: Convalescent patients gave post-COVID blood a median about 100 days post-diagnosis, range 35 to 161.

Treatment here: roughly 11-day PBMC culture with coronavirus spike peptide pools or control peptides (ViraFEST assay). General study findings and limits: In convalescent patients, a median about 86% of post-vaccine SARS-CoV-2-reactive clones appeared only after vaccination.

CD4+ T cells that had been cultured provided DNA sequenced with the Oncomine TCR Beta short-read assay. TCRdb called the PCR reads again in MiXCR, with one record for every CDR3 protein. The profile shows around 15,000 distinct CDR3 sequences, approximately 58% of them singletons. The clonotype was recovered from a human donor who had recovered from COVID-19. The chain joins TRBV5-1 to TRBJ2-5; TRBD1 might be the D (6 bases). Sequenced sample: CD4+ T cells from blood, cultured in vitro. CDR3 in amino acids: CASSARTAFQETQYF. As DNA, the CDR3 is TGCGCCAGCAGCGCCCGGACAGCCTTCCAAGAGACCCAGTACTTC.